This note documents a single T cell receptor (beta chain) sequence. Its antigen is unidentified. The data are from a study of response to subunit inactivated influenza vaccine. Study outcomes and limitations: Authors suggested each seasonal flu vaccination may recruit only limited numbers of new T cells.

TCRdb independently ran MiXCR on the RT-PCR reads; one entry per CDR3 protein. This sample yields about 700,000 distinct CDR3 sequences, of which approximately 15% are seen a single time; approximately 10% belongs to the top ten. Sample: PBMCs from blood, taken roughly 13 days after vaccination. The origin of this receptor is a man aged 50 to 60 who received an inactivated influenza vaccine.

CDR3 amino acids: CASTREGTNTGELFF. The CDR3 bases are TGTGCCAGCACTAGGGAGGGGACAAACACCGGGGAGCTGTTTTTT. The chain links TRBV6-1 to TRBJ2-2; tentative D call: TRBD2 (7 bases). The CDR3 consists of 15 residues. Germline loops: CDR1 MNHNS, CDR2 SASEGT. Trimming pared 7 bases from V and 2 bases from J, leaving 14 bases between.